This T cell receptor beta chain was obtained from a study of T cells in tuberculosis. CDR1 is MNHEY and CDR2 is SVGAGI in the germline V gene. V shed 10 bases and J shed 5 bases, with 14 bases lying between them. The CDR3 runs 12 residues. Study-level findings and limits: A GMM-specific repertoire classifier reached about 85% accuracy, AUROC about 0.9. Active tuberculosis patients had shorter CDR3-alpha; the beta difference was nonsignificant.

To note about this clone: Its specificity is not known.

The repertoire was sequenced with immunoSEQ multiplex PCR; TCRdb's copy has only in-frame clones and lacks some. This table has tens of thousands of clones, around 97% appearing once. J is TRBJ1-2 and V is TRBV6-5, with TRBD1 as a possible D gene (5 bases). What was sequenced was PBMCs. The receptor comes from a donor aged 10 to 29 with latent tuberculosis or without tuberculosis infection. CDR3 DNA sequence: TGTGCCACCGGACGGGGGTGGTATGGCTACACCTTC. The encoded protein is CATGRGWYGYTF.